This T cell receptor beta chain was sequenced in a study of blood T cell repertoires in COVID-19 (dated by TCRdb to 2020 to 2022). About the full investigation: Samples covering the acute and convalescent phases of COVID-19 were provided by collaborators in the United States, Italy and Spain. Sample metadata almost always included a de-identified subject ID, COVID-19 status, age in years and sex. Where available, HLA class I and class II types were obtained from metadata supplied by the sample provider rather than from assay-based typing. The material from the prospective study consisted of cDNA or gDNA derived from T cells, B-cell-depleted T cells, or PBMCs. The repertoires were released in a freely available public database meant as a resource for research on the immune response to SARS-CoV-2. The dataset comprised deeply sampled blood TCRbeta repertoires from subjects exposed to, actively infected with, or recovered from COVID-19. The samples were drawn from two sources: the first 160 participants of the ongoing ImmuneRACE study, and 1,200 or so subjects contributed by 6 global collaborators. Broader findings and caveats from the paper: The amount of clinical and demographic metadata varied by source and participant and was provided uncurated.

Ends trimmed: V by 0 bases, J by 7 bases; bases unmatched to a gene: 10. According to the germline V gene, CDR1 reads SGHRS and CDR2 reads YFSETQ. From the cysteine through the phenylalanine, the CDR3 covers 17 amino acids. Only CDR3 DNA is held: 51 bases, read in frame from base 1. A remark on this clone: The target of this receptor is not known. Base qualities are missing; no much larger clone stands one base away.

TCRbeta CDR3 regions were amplified from genomic DNA by means of the immunoSEQ Assay, a bias-controlled multiplex PCR. Per the authors' processing: The number of nucleated cells in each sample was estimated by amplification of reference gene primers within the assay. To quantify the absolute abundance of each unique TCRbeta CDR3 rearrangement, sequence reads were collapsed and filtered. For each sample, productive Simpson clonality was calculated by taking the square root of Simpson's diversity index across productive rearrangements. As stored in TCRdb, this immuneACCESS dataset retains in-frame rearrangements with V and J assigned. A fraction of the clones does not appear; measured against another copy, unresolved V genes explain less than half of the discrepancy, and the remainder lacks a known reason. V, J and clone size are taken as reported in that table, and D and trimming were inferred from the DNA itself. The table for this sample lists 150,000 to 200,000 clones; around 90% of them were counted only once. The ten most abundant clones make up 0.55% to 0.8% of the sample.

The collaborating institutions used their own protocols to collect whole blood in K2EDTA tubes. For TCRbeta analysis, collaborators shipped samples as frozen whole blood, isolated PBMCs, or DNA extracted from either of those sample types. The chain uses TRBV5-1 and TRBJ2-1, with 10 middle bases fitting TRBD2. The source material was peripheral blood. This clonotype was sampled from a man aged 50-60 years with acute or convalescent COVID-19. The nucleotide sequence reads TGCGCCAGCAGCTTGGGGGCAACCGGGACTAGCGTAAATGAGCAGTTCTTC. It translates to CASSLGATGTSVNEQFF.